The clone carrying this TCR beta chain turned up a few times. The data derive from a study of PD-1 blockade in mismatch repair-deficient tumors. The protocol was immunoSEQ multiplex PCR, while the TCRdb copy is restricted to in-frame clones and leaves out a portion. The sample contains approximately 100,000 clones, 82% of which appear only once. Germline lookup yields CDR1 SGHVS and CDR2 FNYEAQ. V was pared by 6 bases and J by 1 base, with 12 bases between. The CDR3 consists of 14 residues. The chain recombines TRBV7-6 with TRBJ1-1; D is ambiguous. The sequencing here drew on peripheral blood, taken 36 weeks after starting pembrolizumab. The source is an adult with mismatch repair-deficient cancer. The CDR3 bases are TGTGCCAGCAGTCCGGAGGCCTCGAACACTGAAGCTTTCTTT. Its protein product is CASSPEASNTEAFF.